This entry lists 30 T cell receptor beta chains sequenced from one sample in a study of beta chain features in type 1 diabetes. Study-level findings and limits: There was a moderate but significant shortening of TCRB CDR3s in all four CD4+ subsets of Type 1 diabetes patients.

No cognate antigen is known for these TCRs. Investigators reverse transcribed all isolated RNA, so they sequenced expressed TCRB transcripts. Here immunoSEQ multiplex PCR was the method, and the copy in TCRdb shows in-frame clones only, minus some. Of hundreds of thousands of clones in the sample, around 15% were seen once. The material sequenced was naive CD4+ T cells from blood. All receptors derive from a man between 18 and 29 years old with type 1 diabetes.

The rearrangement uses TRBV7-2 and TRBJ1-4, with a tentative D call TRBD1 (5 bases). This CDR3 contains 15 residues. Germline CDR1 SGHTA, CDR2 FQGNSA. The V and J ends lost 5 bases and 8 bases respectively, with 18 bases between them. CDR3 residues: CASSLDMGTREKLFF. The CDR3 nucleotides are TGTGCCAGCAGCCTCGATATGGGGACTAGGGAAAAACTGTTTTTT.

The V gene is TRBV19, the J gene TRBJ2-3; TRBD2 agrees at 8 bases. CDR3 length equals 14 residues. CDR1 and CDR2 (germline): LNHDA, SQIVND (reference sequence). J lost 2 bases, V lost 8 bases, and 6 bases had no gene match. CDR3 sequence: CASGLADTTDTQYF. The CDR3 bases are TGTGCCAGTGGACTAGCAGATACCACAGATACGCAGTATTTT.

The rearrangement links TRBV5-1 to TRBJ2-3; the D is unclear. Germline-derived CDR1 and CDR2 are SGHRS and YFSETQ. V dropped 7 bases and J dropped 3 bases, with 12 bases sitting between them. This CDR3 comprises 13 residues. CDR3 DNA: TGCGCCAGCCGGCCTATGGGGACAGATACGCAGTATTTT. This gives the protein CASRPMGTDTQYF.

The chain links TRBV9 to TRBJ1-1; 10 bases are a match to TRBD1. The J segment lost 1 base and the V segment lost 3 bases, leaving 3 bases of the junction unmatched. The CDR3 has 15 residues. Germline CDR1 reads SGDLS; CDR2 reads YYNGEE. The chain's CDR3 is CASSGGQGRNTEAFF. For the CDR3, the DNA is TGTGCCAGCAGCGGGGGACAGGGGAGGAACACTGAAGCTTTCTTT.

A note on this clone: Within the sample, other DNA sequences also encode this same CDR3. The chain employs TRBV7-9 and TRBJ2-3, with D unresolved. The V end lost 4 bases, the J end lost 5 bases, and 7 bases lay between the germline ends. The CDR3 extends over 12 amino acids. In germline, CDR1 is SEHNR, CDR2 FQNEAQ (reference sequence). CDR3 DNA sequence: TGTGCCAGCAGCTCCCGCGGAGATACGCAGTATTTT. Protein product: CASSSRGDTQYF.

There are a few counts of this clone. V and J are TRBV29-1 and TRBJ2-7; no clear D gene. Germline loops: CDR1 SQVTM, CDR2 ANQGSEA. The CDR3 is 13 amino acids. The V gene lost 4 bases and the J gene lost 3 bases, with 13 bases spanning the gap. The CDR3: CSVVGQASYEQYF. CDR3 nucleotides: TGCAGCGTTGTAGGGCAGGCAAGCTACGAGCAGTACTTC.

J is TRBJ2-1 and V is TRBV12-2; the table gives TRBD2 as D, unverified against the DNA. TRBV12-2 is a pseudogene locus. This CDR3 is 16 amino acids long. CDR3 coding DNA: TGTGCAAGTCGCTTTAAGCGGGGGGGACCCTACAATGAGCAGTTCTTC. It is translated as CASRFKRGGPYNEQFF.

This clone appeared a few times. The chain carries TRBV4-1 and TRBJ2-5; D is unclear. The CDR3 is made up of 13 amino acids. Trimming pared 1 base from V and 5 bases from J, leaving 8 bases between. Germline lookup yields CDR1 MGHRA and CDR2 YSYEKL. The CDR3 DNA reads TGCGCCAGCAGCCAAGGGGTCGGGGAGACCCAGTACTTC. The encoded protein is CASSQGVGETQYF.

This clone was counted at least ten times. The V and J genes are TRBV13 and TRBJ1-4; 7 nucleotides align to TRBD1. CDR1 is PRHDT and CDR2 is FYEKMQ in the germline V gene (reference sequence). V dropped 4 bases and J dropped 8; count of bases not matched to a gene: 10. The CDR3 length is 15 residues. CDR3 DNA sequence: TGTGCCAGCAGCTACTACGACAGGGAACGGGAAAAACTGTTTTTT. Its translation: CASSYYDREREKLFF.

This chain uses TRBV7-2 with TRBJ1-5, with TRBD1 matching over 7 bases. Trimming removed 6 bases from V and 4 bases from J; junction bases left unmatched: 9. The CDR3 spans 15 residues. Germline CDR1 is SGHTA and CDR2 is FQGNSA. The CDR3 region has the DNA TGTGCCAGCAGGGATAACAGGGGCGGGAATCAGCCCCAGCATTTT. Translation gives CASRDNRGGNQPQHF.

This sequence joins TRBV18 and TRBJ1-1, with D tentatively TRBD1 (6 bases). The CDR3 consists of 14 residues. Germline-derived CDR1 and CDR2 are KGHSH and LQKENI. Trimming left V 5 bases short and J 1 base short, with 11 bases between. CDR3 DNA: TGTGCCAGCTCAGCCAGACAGGAGAACACTGAAGCTTTCTTT. Translated: CASSARQENTEAFF.

The chain carries TRBV6-6 and TRBJ1-1, with TRBD1 matching 8 bases. The length of the CDR3 is 16 residues. J lost 1 base, V lost 7 bases, and 11 bases had no gene match. The germline V gene has CDR1 MNHNY and CDR2 SVGAGI (reference sequence). The CDR3 DNA follows: TGTGCCAGCACCCTTCGCCGACAGGGGCCGAACACTGAAGCTTTCTTT. The encoded protein is CASTLRRQGPNTEAFF.

This clone appeared a few times. This chain links TRBV9 with TRBJ2-1; a possible D gene is TRBD2 (6 bases). Looked up from germline, CDR1 is SGDLS and CDR2 is YYNGEE. CDR3 length: 16 residues. V lost 3 bases and J 8 bases, leaving 21 bases between the germline ends. The DNA of the CDR3 is TGTGCCAGCAGCGCTTCCGGGACTTCACCCACCCATGAGCAGTTCTTC. Translation gives CASSASGTSPTHEQFF.

This clone occurred a few times. The J gene is TRBJ2-5, the V gene TRBV2; D gene ambiguous. V gave up 5 bases and J gave up 3 bases, with 7 bases separating them. The CDR3 is made up of 12 amino acids. Germline CDR1 and CDR2: SNHLY and FYNNEI. CDR3 bases: TGTGCCAGCAGTATCTTGGAAGAGACCCAGTACTTC. This codes for CASSILEETQYF. Together with reference TRBV2 and TRBJ2-5, the CDR3 gives the full variable domain: EPEVTQTPSHQVTQMGQEVILRCVPISNHLYFYWYRQILGQKVEFLVSFYNNEISEKSEIFDDQFSVERPDGSNFTLKIRSTKLEDSAMYFCASSILEETQYFGPGTRLLVL.

This clone was seen more than once but under ten times. This rearrangement joins TRBV5-1 to TRBJ2-1; D uncertain. This CDR3 is 16 amino acids long. Germline V gene data show CDR1 as SGHRS and CDR2 as YFSETQ. The ends were cut back, 1 base at V and 0 bases at J, with 11 bases in the middle. The CDR3 bases are TGCGCCAGCAGCTTGACCCACTATAGCTCCTACAATGAGCAGTTCTTC. This translates into CASSLTHYSSYNEQFF.

This clone came up a few times. The chain uses TRBV29-1 and TRBJ2-7; D not certain. The CDR3 is made up of 12 amino acids. Germline V gene sequence: CDR1 SQVTM, CDR2 ANQGSEA. Trimming removed 0 bases from V and 3 bases from J, with 6 bases in between. The CDR3 loop reads CSVEEDGYEQYF. CDR3 nucleotides: TGCAGCGTTGAAGAGGACGGCTACGAGCAGTACTTC.

This clone was seen a few times. This chain connects TRBV6-5 to TRBJ2-1; D is undetermined. This CDR3 comprises 14 residues. Trimming left V 0 bases short and J 7 bases short, with 10 bases between. CDR1 and CDR2 from the germline V gene are MNHEY and SVGAGI. The CDR3 spells CASSYSLTENEQFF. As DNA, the CDR3 is TGTGCCAGCAGTTACTCTCTGACCGAGAATGAGCAGTTCTTC.

The chain employs TRBV18 and TRBJ2-7; no firm D call. CDR1 KGHSH and CDR2 LQKENI come from the germline V gene. This CDR3 spans 16 amino acids. V lost 2 bases, J lost 6 bases, and 20 bases lay in between. The CDR3 nucleotides are TGTGCCAGCTCACCATTCGCAGGAATGGGTTCCGCCGAGCAGTACTTC. This encodes CASSPFAGMGSAEQYF.

This clone came up a few times. The chain employs TRBV9 and TRBJ2-1; D gene ambiguous. This CDR3 comprises 10 residues. The germline CDR1 and CDR2 sequences are SGDLS and YYNGEE. V was trimmed by 3 bases and J by 9 bases, leaving 4 bases between them. The CDR3 loop reads CASSAGEQFF. The DNA of the CDR3 is TGTGCCAGCAGCGCAGGTGAGCAGTTCTTC.

J is TRBJ1-1 and V is TRBV28, with D maybe TRBD1 (6 bases). There are 16 residues in the CDR3. Germline CDR1 and CDR2: MDHEN and SYDVKM. V lost 5 bases, J lost 5 bases, and 21 bases lay in between. The CDR3 loop reads CASSGTRDKEGTEAFF. The DNA of the CDR3 is TGTGCCAGCAGTGGAACCCGGGACAAAGAGGGGACTGAAGCTTTCTTT.

This clone was seen a few times. The V gene is TRBV28, the J gene TRBJ2-7; 7 bases match TRBD2. From germline, CDR1 is MDHEN and CDR2 SYDVKM. V was pared by 3 bases and J by 3 bases, with 14 bases of the junction left unmatched. The CDR3 is made up of 17 amino acids. The CDR3 region is CASSFTLKNREVYEQYF. DNA of the CDR3: TGTGCCAGCAGTTTCACCCTAAAAAACCGGGAGGTCTACGAGCAGTACTTC.

This clone has more than one count but fewer than ten. The chain joins TRBV28 to TRBJ2-2; the match to TRBD1 covers 7 bases. Germline V CDR1 and CDR2: MDHEN, SYDVKM. The trim removed 8 bases at V and 4 bases at J, leaving 10 bases unmatched. CDR3 length: 15 residues. CDR3 amino acids: CASGYRGRSTGELFF. The CDR3 region has the DNA TGTGCCAGCGGGTACAGGGGTCGTAGCACCGGGGAGCTGTTTTTT.

With regard to this clone: The junction shows a germline mismatch at one end, possibly a read error. This chain connects TRBV30 to TRBJ1-3; TRBD1 matches at 9 bases. CDR3 size: 14 residues. Germline CDR1 reads GTSNPN; CDR2 reads SVGIG (reference sequence). CDR3 in amino acids: CALEGQGSGNTIYF. In DNA form, the CDR3 reads TGCGCTTTGGAGGGACAGGGCTCTGGAAACACCATATATTTT.

The V gene is TRBV30, the J gene TRBJ1-1; 10 bases map to TRBD1. Germline V lookup: CDR1 GTSNPN, CDR2 SVGIG (reference sequence). V shed 2 bases and J 5 bases; nucleotides not matched to a gene: 14. The CDR3 length is 17 residues. CDR3 in DNA: TGTGCCTGGAGTAAGGGGACAGGGGTGTGGGGGAGTACTGAAGCTTTCTTT. It encodes CAWSKGTGVWGSTEAFF. Drawing the rest from reference TRBV30 and TRBJ1-1, the complete variable domain is SQTIHQWPATLVQPVGSPLSLECTVEGTSNPNLYWYRQAAGRGLQLLFYSVGIGQISSEVPQNLSASRPQDRQFILSSKKLLLSDSGFYLCAWSKGTGVWGSTEAFFGQGTRLTVV.

This clone showed up just a few times. The chain combines TRBV4-3 with TRBJ2-7, with 9 bases that match TRBD2. In germline, CDR1 is LGHNA, CDR2 YSLEER. J lost 2 bases, V lost 0 bases, and 2 bases had no gene match. The CDR3 spans 15 residues. CDR3 coding DNA: TGCGCCAGCAGCCAAGATGCGGGAGGGACCTACGAGCAGTACTTC. Translating gives CASSQDAGGTYEQYF.

This clone has a handful of counts. V is TRBV2 and J is TRBJ1-2; D gene unclear. The length of the CDR3 is 13 residues. Germline CDR1 reads SNHLY; CDR2 reads FYNNEI. Trimming took 0 bases from V and 8 from J, leaving 10 bases between them. The CDR3 nucleotides read TGTGCCAGCAGTGAAGCGCTTAGTAGCGGCTACACCTTC. It encodes CASSEALSSGYTF.

This clone was seen only a few times. This chain connects TRBV19 to TRBJ2-1; D not resolved. Germline V gives CDR1 LNHDA, CDR2 SQIVND (reference sequence). V dropped 7 bases and J dropped 0 bases, with 10 bases sitting between them. This CDR3 comprises 14 residues. This CDR3 reads CASTEQYSYNEQFF. The CDR3 DNA follows: TGTGCCAGTACTGAACAGTACTCCTACAATGAGCAGTTCTTC. The full variable domain, rest sourced from reference TRBV19 and TRBJ2-1, is DGGITQSPKYLFRKEGQNVTLSCEQNLNHDAMYWYRQDPGQGLRLIYYSQIVNDFQKGDIAEGYSVSREKKESFPLTVTSAQKNPTAFYLCASTEQYSYNEQFFGPGTRLTVL.

The V gene is TRBV10-3, the J gene TRBJ1-4, with D possibly being TRBD1 (5 bases). Per the germline V gene, CDR1 is ENHRY and CDR2 is SYGVKD. This CDR3 contains 14 residues. V gave up 4 bases and J gave up 4 bases, with 10 bases separating them. The CDR3 loop is CAISGQGGNEKLFF. The CDR3 DNA reads TGTGCCATCAGTGGGCAGGGCGGTAATGAAAAACTGTTTTTT.

This clone was counted only a few times. The chain combines TRBV6-5 with TRBJ2-1; 8 bases are shared with TRBD1. The CDR3 loop spans 15 amino acids. J gave up 8 bases and V 4 bases, and 10 bases lay outside the gene matches. The germline V gene encodes CDR1 MNHEY and CDR2 SVGAGI. CDR3 sequence (DNA): TGTGCCAGCAGTTCGAGGACAGGGCCCGGGTATGAGCAGTTCTTC. Its protein is CASSSRTGPGYEQFF.

The chain uses TRBV4-3 and TRBJ2-2; no clear D. Per germline, CDR1 LGHNA and CDR2 YSLEER. The CDR3 spans 13 residues. Trimming pared 0 bases from V and 8 bases from J, leaving 7 bases between. CDR3 sequence reads: CASSQDLLGELFF. The CDR3 coding sequence is TGCGCCAGCAGCCAAGATCTCCTGGGGGAGCTGTTTTTT.